This TCR beta chain derives from a study of T-cell reconstitution after alpha-beta-depleted transplantation in children. Study-level findings and limits: High day-60 TCRbeta diversity in some patients came from surviving recipient T cells and thymic progenitors. In patients about two months after transplant, alpha-beta T cells reportedly arose from several hundred expanded graft clones.

This clonotype showed up many times. The target antigen is unknown. V lost 4 bases and J lost 0, with 12 bases in between. The V gene's germline CDR1 is MNHEY and CDR2 SVGAGI. This CDR3 contains 15 residues. Unique molecular identifiers featured in how the TCRbeta library was prepared. Each CDR3 protein gets one entry after TCRdb re-called the PCR reads with MiXCR. The sample includes about 300,000 distinct CDR3 sequences, roughly 9.1% seen only once; the top ten take 7.5%. The sequence was obtained from a boy younger than two with acute myeloid leukemia, due to receive a stem cell transplant. The starting material was PBMCs, obtained before TCRalphabeta/CD19-depleted stem cell transplant. This sequence joins TRBV6-5 and TRBJ1-2; D possibly corresponds to TRBD1 (5 bases). CDR3 bases: TGTGCCAGCAGTTCTTGGGACGCTGCTAACTATGGCTACACCTTC. Translated: CASSSWDAANYGYTF.